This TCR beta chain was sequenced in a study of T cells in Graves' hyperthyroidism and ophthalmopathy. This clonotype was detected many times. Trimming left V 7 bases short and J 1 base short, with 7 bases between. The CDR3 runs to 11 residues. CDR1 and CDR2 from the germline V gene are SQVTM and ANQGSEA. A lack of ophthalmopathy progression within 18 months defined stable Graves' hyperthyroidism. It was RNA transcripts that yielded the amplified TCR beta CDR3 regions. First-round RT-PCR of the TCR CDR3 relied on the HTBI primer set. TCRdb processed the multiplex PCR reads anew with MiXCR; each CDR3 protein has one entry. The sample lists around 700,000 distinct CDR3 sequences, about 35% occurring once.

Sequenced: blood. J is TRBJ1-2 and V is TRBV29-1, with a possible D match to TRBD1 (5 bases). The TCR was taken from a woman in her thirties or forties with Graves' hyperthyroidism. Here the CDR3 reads CSDRSNYGYTF. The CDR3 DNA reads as TGCAGCGACAGGAGTAACTATGGCTACACCTTC.